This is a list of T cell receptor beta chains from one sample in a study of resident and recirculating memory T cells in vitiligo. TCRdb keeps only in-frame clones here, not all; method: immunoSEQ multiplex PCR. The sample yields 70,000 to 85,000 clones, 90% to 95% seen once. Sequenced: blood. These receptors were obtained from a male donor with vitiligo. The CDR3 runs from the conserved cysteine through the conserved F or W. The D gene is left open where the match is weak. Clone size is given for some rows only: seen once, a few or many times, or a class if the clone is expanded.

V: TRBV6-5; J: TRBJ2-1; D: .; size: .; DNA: TGTGCCAGCAGTCTCTCTCCCCAGGGTGGCAATGAGCAGTTCTTC; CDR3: CASSLSPQGGNEQFF
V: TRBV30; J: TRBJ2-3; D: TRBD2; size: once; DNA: TGTGCCTGGAGTAGAAGCGGGGGGGCGATCACAGATACGCAGTATTTT; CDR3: CAWSRSGGAITDTQYF
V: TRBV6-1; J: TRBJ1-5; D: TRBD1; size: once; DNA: TGTGCCTCGGGACAGGGAATTCAGCCCCAGCATTTT; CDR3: CASGQGIQPQHF
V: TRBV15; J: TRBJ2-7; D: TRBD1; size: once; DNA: TGTGCCACCAGCCGGTTCGAGAGGGACAGGCCCTACGAGCAGTACTTC; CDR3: CATSRFERDRPYEQYF
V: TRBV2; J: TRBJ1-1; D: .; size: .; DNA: TGTGCCAGAAAGGGAACAGGGCTCACTGAAGCTTTCTTT; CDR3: CARKGTGLTEAFF
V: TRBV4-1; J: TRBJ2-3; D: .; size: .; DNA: TGCGCCAGCAGCCAAGATCTAGGTGGTACGCAGTATTTT; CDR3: CASSQDLGGTQYF
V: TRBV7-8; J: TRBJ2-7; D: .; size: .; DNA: TGTGCCAGCAGCTTAGCCCACCAGGGGATCTCCTACGAGCAGTACTTC; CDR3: CASSLAHQGISYEQYF
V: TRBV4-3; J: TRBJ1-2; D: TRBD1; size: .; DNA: TGCGCCAGCAGCCAAGCGCAGGGGGCGTTTGGCTACACCTTC; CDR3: CASSQAQGAFGYTF
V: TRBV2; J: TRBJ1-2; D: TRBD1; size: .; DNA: TGTGCCAACAAGAGGGACAGGGGTGGAAATGGCTACACCTTC; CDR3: CANKRDRGGNGYTF
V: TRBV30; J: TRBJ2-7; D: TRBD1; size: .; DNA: TGTGCCTGGGCTGGACAGGGAACCTACGAGCAGTACTTC; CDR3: CAWAGQGTYEQYF
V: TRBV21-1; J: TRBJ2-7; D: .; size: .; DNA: TGTGCCAGCAGCAAGTCAGAAAGCTCCTACGAGCAGTACTTC; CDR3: CASSKSESSYEQYF